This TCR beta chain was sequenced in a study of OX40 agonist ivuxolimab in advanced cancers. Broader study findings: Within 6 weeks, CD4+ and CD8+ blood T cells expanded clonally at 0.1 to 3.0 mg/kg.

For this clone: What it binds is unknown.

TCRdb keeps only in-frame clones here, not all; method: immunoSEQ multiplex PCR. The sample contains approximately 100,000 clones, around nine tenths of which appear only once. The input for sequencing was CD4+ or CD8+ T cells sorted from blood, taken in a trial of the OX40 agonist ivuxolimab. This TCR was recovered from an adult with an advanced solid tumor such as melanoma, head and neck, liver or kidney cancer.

The CDR3, as DNA: TGTGCCAGCAGTAACCGGGACAGGCTGAACACTGAAGCTTTCTTT. Translation: CASSNRDRLNTEAFF. The rearrangement links TRBV6-1 to TRBJ1-1, with 8 bases matching TRBD1. The junction had 5 bases not matched to a gene; V was cut back by 5 bases and J by 0 bases. Germline assignment: CDR1 MNHNS and CDR2 SASEGT. The CDR3 runs 15 residues.